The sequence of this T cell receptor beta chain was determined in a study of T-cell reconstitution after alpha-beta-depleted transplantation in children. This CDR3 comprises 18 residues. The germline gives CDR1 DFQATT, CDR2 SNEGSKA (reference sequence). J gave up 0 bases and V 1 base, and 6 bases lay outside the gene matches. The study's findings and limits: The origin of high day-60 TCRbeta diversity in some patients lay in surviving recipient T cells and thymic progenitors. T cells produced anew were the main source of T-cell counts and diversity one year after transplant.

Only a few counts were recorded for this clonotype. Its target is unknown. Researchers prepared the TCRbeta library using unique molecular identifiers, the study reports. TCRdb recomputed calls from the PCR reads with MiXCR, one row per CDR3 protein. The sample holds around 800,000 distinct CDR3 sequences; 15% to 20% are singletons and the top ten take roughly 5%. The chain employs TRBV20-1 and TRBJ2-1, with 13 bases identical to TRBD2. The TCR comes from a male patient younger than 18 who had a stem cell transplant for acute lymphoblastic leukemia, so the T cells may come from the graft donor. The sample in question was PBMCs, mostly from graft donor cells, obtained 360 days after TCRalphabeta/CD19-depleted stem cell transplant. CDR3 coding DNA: TGCAGTGCTAGAGGACTAGCGGGAGGCCTCAGCTCCTACAATGAGCAGTTCTTC. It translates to CSARGLAGGLSSYNEQFF.